The rows below give T cell receptor beta chains drawn from one sample of a study of cytomegalovirus exposure and HLA in healthy donors. The assay was immunoSEQ multiplex PCR, and TCRdb's table has in-frame clones only and misses some. The sample holds approximately 100,000 clones, 69% seen once. The sequenced sample consisted of PBMCs. Receptors were obtained from a woman between 70 and 85 years old in good health and CMV-seropositive. Both conserved end residues are part of each CDR3. A D gene is named only where the DNA matches it firmly. Some rows have no size entry. The others give once, few or many, or a class for an expanded clone.

TRBJ2-2 | NA | NA | TRBV12-5 | CASGLATGNTGELFF | TGTGCTAGTGGTTTGGCGACAGGGAACACCGGGGAGCTGTTTTTT
TRBJ2-7 | NA | NA | TRBV7-3 | CASSSQPGAAYEQYF | TGTGCCAGCAGCTCGCAGCCCGGAGCTGCCTACGAGCAGTACTTC
TRBJ1-1 | NA | NA | TRBV2 | CASSVQGNTEAFF | TGTGCCAGCAGCGTACAGGGAAACACTGAAGCTTTCTTT
TRBJ2-3 | TRBD2 | few | TRBV2 | CASTPSGGKTDTQYF | TGTGCCAGCACCCCCAGCGGGGGGAAAACAGATACGCAGTATTTT
TRBJ2-3 | TRBD2 | NA | TRBV10-3 | CAISGTSGGRGMGTDTQYF | TGTGCCATCAGCGGGACTAGCGGGGGGCGTGGTATGGGGACAGATACGCAGTATTTT
TRBJ1-1 | TRBD1 | NA | TRBV10-1 | CASSRDRSKAGAFF | TGCGCCAGCTCCCGGGACAGGTCAAAAGCGGGGGCTTTCTTT
TRBJ1-5 | NA | NA | TRBV5-6 | CASSLSGRSNQPQHF | TGTGCCAGCAGCTTGTCCGGTCGGAGCAATCAGCCCCAGCATTTT
TRBJ2-3 | TRBD2 | NA | TRBV7-2 | CASSFSGLELDTQYF | TGTGCCAGCAGCTTCTCGGGACTAGAGTTAGATACGCAGTATTTT
TRBJ2-1 | TRBD2 | NA | TRBV5-4 | CASSLVRTSGGGNEQFF | TGTGCCAGCAGCTTGGTCCGGACTAGCGGGGGCGGCAATGAGCAGTTCTTC
TRBJ1-1 | NA | NA | TRBV29-1 | CSTRPGGPTEAFF | TGCAGCACCCGACCCGGGGGGCCCACTGAAGCTTTCTTT
TRBJ2-7 | NA | few | TRBV13 | CASSLPGTPSSYEQYF | TGTGCCAGCAGCTTACCCGGGACACCAAGCTCCTACGAGCAGTACTTC
TRBJ2-7 | TRBD1 | NA | TRBV6-5 | CASSYSGGRLSYEQYF | TGTGCCAGCAGTTACTCAGGGGGCCGACTTTCCTACGAGCAGTACTTC
TRBJ1-1 | NA | NA | TRBV5-6 | CASSLAINTEAFF | TGTGCCAGCAGCTTGGCCATTAACACTGAAGCTTTCTTT
TRBJ1-2 | TRBD1 | NA | TRBV6-5 | CASSPGTVNGYTF | TGTGCCAGCAGCCCGGGGACAGTGAATGGCTACACCTTC
TRBJ1-2 | NA | NA | TRBV5-6 | CASSIGRERTF | TGTGCCAGCAGCATCGGACGGGAGAGGACCTTC
TRBJ1-1 | NA | NA | TRBV5-1 | CASSLAQGFTEAFF | TGCGCCAGCAGCTTGGCGCAGGGGTTCACTGAAGCTTTCTTT
TRBJ2-2 | TRBD2 | NA | TRBV7-8 | CASRLGGGINTGELFF | TGTGCCAGCCGCTTAGGCGGGGGGATAAACACCGGGGAGCTGTTTTTT
TRBJ1-1 | NA | NA | TRBV18 | CASSRGETTEAFF | TGTGCCAGCTCACGGGGGGAGACCACTGAAGCTTTCTTT
TRBJ1-1 | TRBD1 | NA | TRBV18 | CASSPTGQGVTEAFF | TGTGCCAGCTCACCCACGGGACAGGGGGTCACTGAAGCTTTCTTT
TRBJ1-1 | TRBD1 | NA | TRBV6-1 | CASSEYTGVAFF | TGTGCCAGCAGTGAATATACAGGGGTAGCTTTCTTT
TRBJ1-2 | TRBD1 | few | TRBV27 | CASSLSGQGGGYGYTF | TGTGCCAGCAGTTTATCGGGCCAGGGGGGTGGCTATGGCTACACCTTC
TRBJ1-2 | TRBD1 | NA | TRBV7-2 | CASSLSQSRTGGYGYTF | TGTGCCAGCAGCTTATCCCAGTCCAGGACAGGGGGCTATGGCTACACCTTC
TRBJ1-3 | NA | NA | TRBV4-1 | CASSQVQISGNTIYF | TGCGCCAGCAGCCAAGTACAGATCTCTGGAAACACCATATATTTT
TRBJ1-4 | TRBD1 | NA | TRBV2 | CASRETGVHEKLFF | TGTGCCAGCAGGGAAACAGGGGTACATGAAAAACTGTTTTTT
TRBJ1-1 | TRBD1 | NA | TRBV7-8 | CASSSLTGGALNTEAFF | TGTGCCAGCAGCTCTCTGACAGGGGGCGCGTTGAACACTGAAGCTTTCTTT
TRBJ1-1 | TRBD1 | NA | TRBV27 | CASSGTRGVTEAFF | TGTGCCAGCAGTGGAACCAGGGGGGTCACTGAAGCTTTCTTT
TRBJ2-5 | NA | NA | TRBV4-2 | CASSQEGVVVEETQYF | TGTGCCAGCAGCCAGGAAGGAGTAGTAGTGGAAGAGACCCAGTACTTC
TRBJ2-3 | NA | few | TRBV7-7 | CASSSGFSTDTQYF | TGTGCTAGCAGCTCAGGGTTTAGCACAGATACGCAGTATTTT
TRBJ1-3 | NA | NA | TRBV13 | CASSLTQGKSGNTIYF | TGTGCCAGCAGCCTGACCCAGGGGAAATCTGGAAACACCATATATTTT
TRBJ1-1 | NA | NA | TRBV7-8 | CASSLLTSMMNTEAFF | TGTGCCAGCAGCTTATTGACTTCCATGATGAACACTGAAGCTTTCTTT
TRBJ1-5 | TRBD1 | many | TRBV7-2 | CASSLRGQYNQPQHF | TGTGCCAGCAGCTTAAGGGGACAGTATAATCAGCCCCAGCATTTT
TRBJ2-3 | NA | NA | TRBV5-1 | CASSWGVVSTDTQYF | TGCGCCAGCAGCTGGGGGGTCGTTAGCACAGATACGCAGTATTTT
TRBJ1-5 | NA | once | TRBV28 | CASSFTGTTSNQPQHF | TGTGCCAGCAGTTTTACCGGGACAACCAGCAATCAGCCCCAGCATTTT
TRBJ1-2 | TRBD1 | NA | TRBV6-5 | CASRTDRGRYGYTF | TGTGCCAGCAGAACGGACAGGGGACGGTATGGCTACACCTTC
TRBJ2-7 | TRBD2 | NA | TRBV27 | CASSLSGLGYEQYF | TGTGCCAGCAGTTTATCCGGACTAGGCTACGAGCAGTACTTC
TRBJ2-5 | TRBD2 | NA | TRBV5-1 | CASGRGASGGLETQYF | TGCGCCAGCGGAAGGGGCGCTAGCGGGGGGCTCGAGACCCAGTACTTC
TRBJ1-5 | NA | NA | TRBV9 | CASSAGVNSNQPQHF | TGTGCCAGCAGCGCAGGGGTTAATAGCAATCAGCCCCAGCATTTT
TRBJ1-3 | NA | NA | TRBV5-1 | CASGTGSSSGNTIYF | TGCGCCAGCGGAACAGGCTCCAGCTCTGGAAACACCATATATTTT
TRBJ1-3 | TRBD1 | once | TRBV4-2 | CASSQDRVGSGNTIYF | TGTGCCAGCAGCCAGGACAGGGTTGGGTCTGGAAACACCATATATTTT
TRBJ2-7 | TRBD1 | NA | TRBV10-3 | CAIRWTGNSYEQYF | TGTGCCATCAGGTGGACAGGGAACTCCTACGAGCAGTACTTC
TRBJ1-5 | TRBD1 | NA | TRBV11-2 | CASSWTGDQPQHF | TGTGCCAGCAGCTGGACAGGGGATCAGCCCCAGCATTTT
TRBJ2-3 | NA | once | TRBV2 | CASNTRSTDTQYF | TGTGCCAGCAACACCAGAAGCACAGATACGCAGTATTTT
TRBJ1-1 | NA | once | TRBV19 | CASSSLPREAFF | TGTGCCAGTAGTTCTTTACCCAGGGAAGCTTTCTTT
TRBJ2-1 | TRBD2 | few | TRBV29-1 | CSVEVGLAGAINEQFF | TGCAGCGTTGAAGTCGGACTAGCGGGGGCGATAAATGAGCAGTTCTTC
TRBJ1-5 | NA | few | TRBV2 | CASSALEEQPQHF | TGTGCCAGCAGTGCCTTAGAAGAACAGCCCCAGCATTTT
TRBJ2-7 | NA | few | TRBV4-2 | CASSQRAAGVESEQYF | TGTGCCAGCAGCCAACGAGCTGCAGGGGTCGAGAGCGAGCAGTACTTC
TRBJ2-2 | TRBD2 | NA | TRBV4-2 | CASSQDLTSGGTGELFF | TGTGCCAGCAGCCAAGATCTCACTAGCGGGGGAACCGGGGAGCTGTTTTTT
TRBJ2-1 | NA | few | TRBV14 | CASSQDYAEQFF | TGTGCCAGCAGCCAAGACTACGCTGAGCAGTTCTTC
TRBJ2-5 | TRBD2 | NA | TRBV7-7 | CASSVSGVGETQYF | TGTGCCAGCAGCGTTAGCGGGGTGGGGGAGACCCAGTACTTC
TRBJ2-7 | TRBD1 | NA | TRBV30 | CAWGQGPLREQYF | TGTGCCTGGGGACAGGGGCCATTACGGGAGCAGTACTTC
TRBJ1-3 | NA | NA | TRBV6-6 | CASSYAGPASGNTIYF | TGTGCCAGCAGTTACGCAGGTCCCGCCTCTGGAAACACCATATATTTT
TRBJ1-2 | NA | NA | TRBV6-5 | CASSLQGYGYTF | TGTGCCAGCAGTTTACAGGGTTATGGCTACACCTTC
TRBJ2-1 | TRBD2 | NA | TRBV6-5 | CASSYSTGGKNEQFF | TGTGCCAGCAGTTACTCAACGGGGGGTAAGAATGAGCAGTTCTTC
TRBJ2-1 | NA | NA | TRBV5-1 | CASSLDGGGEQFF | TGCGCCAGCAGCTTGGATGGGGGAGGCGAGCAGTTCTTC
TRBJ2-5 | NA | NA | TRBV18 | CASSPYSKETQYF | TGTGCCAGCTCACCGTATAGTAAAGAGACCCAGTACTTC
TRBJ1-6 | NA | NA | TRBV9 | CASSKGSQKNSPLHF | TGTGCCAGCAGTAAGGGGTCACAGAAGAATTCACCCCTCCACTTT